This TCR beta chain was obtained from a study of shared clonotypes between healthy human individuals. CDR1 KGHSH and CDR2 LQKENI come from the germline V gene. This CDR3 has 15 amino acids. After removal of 5 bases from V and 1 base from J, the junction contained 5 bases not matched to a gene. Authors' processing steps: From ImmunoSEQ came sequences covering only the junction and carrying no quality scores, so filtering differed. Using immunoSEQ multiplex PCR, the repertoire was profiled, and TCRdb retains in-frame clones only, with some absent. That table gives V, J and clone size, and the DNA gave D and trimming. This table has 2.3 million or so clones, approximately 93% appearing once. This clone is a singleton in its sample.

Sequencing was carried out using naive CD4+ T cells from PBMCs. The subset is: CD45RA+ positively selected. The sequence was obtained from a young man in good health. Some clones in this sample may be carry-over from other donors' samples. The chain carries TRBV18 and TRBJ2-7; TRBD2 matches at 10 bases. The CDR3 protein is CASSKGTSDSYEQYF. DNA for the CDR3: TGTGCCAGCTCAAAGGGGACTAGCGATTCCTACGAGCAGTACTTC.